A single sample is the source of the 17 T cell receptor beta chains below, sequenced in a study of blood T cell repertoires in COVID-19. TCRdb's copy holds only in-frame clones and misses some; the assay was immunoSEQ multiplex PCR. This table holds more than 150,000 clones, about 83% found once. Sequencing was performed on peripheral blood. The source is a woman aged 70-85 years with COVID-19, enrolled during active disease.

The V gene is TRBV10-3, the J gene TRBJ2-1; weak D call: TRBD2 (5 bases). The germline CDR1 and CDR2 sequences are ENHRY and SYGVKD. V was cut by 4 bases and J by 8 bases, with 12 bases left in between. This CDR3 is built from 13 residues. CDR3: CAISGSSSHEQFF. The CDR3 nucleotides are TGTGCCATCAGTGGTTCTAGCAGCCATGAGCAGTTCTTC.

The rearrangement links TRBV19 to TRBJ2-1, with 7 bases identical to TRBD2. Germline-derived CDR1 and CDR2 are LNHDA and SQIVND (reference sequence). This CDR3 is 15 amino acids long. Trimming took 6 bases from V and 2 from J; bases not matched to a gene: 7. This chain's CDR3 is CASSFSAGAYNEQFF. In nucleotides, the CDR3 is TGTGCCAGTAGCTTTAGCGCGGGAGCCTACAATGAGCAGTTCTTC.

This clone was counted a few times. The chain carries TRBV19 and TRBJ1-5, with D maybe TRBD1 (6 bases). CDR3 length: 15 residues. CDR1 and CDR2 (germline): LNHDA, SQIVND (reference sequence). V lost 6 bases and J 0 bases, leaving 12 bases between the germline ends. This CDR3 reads CASRGTGLSNQPQHF. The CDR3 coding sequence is TGTGCCAGTAGAGGAACAGGGCTTAGCAATCAGCCCCAGCATTTT.

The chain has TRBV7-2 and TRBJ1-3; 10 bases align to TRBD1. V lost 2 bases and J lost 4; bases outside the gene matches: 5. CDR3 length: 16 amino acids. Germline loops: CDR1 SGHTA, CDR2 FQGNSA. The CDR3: CASSLRPGQGGNTIYF. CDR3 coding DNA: TGTGCCAGCAGCTTAAGGCCGGGACAGGGGGGAAACACCATATATTTT.

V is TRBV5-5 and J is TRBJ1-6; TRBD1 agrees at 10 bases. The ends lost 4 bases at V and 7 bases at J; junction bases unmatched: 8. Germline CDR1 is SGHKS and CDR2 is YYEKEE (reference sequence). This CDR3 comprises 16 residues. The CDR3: CASSLWGQGRNSPLHF. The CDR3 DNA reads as TGTGCCAGCAGCCTCTGGGGACAGGGGAGGAATTCACCCCTCCACTTT. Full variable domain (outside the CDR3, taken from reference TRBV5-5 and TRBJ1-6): DAGVTQSPTHLIKTRGQQVTLRCSPISGHKSVSWYQQVLGQGPQFIFQYYEKEERGRGNFPDRFSARQFPNYSSELNVNALLLGDSALYLCASSLWGQGRNSPLHFGNGTRLTVT.

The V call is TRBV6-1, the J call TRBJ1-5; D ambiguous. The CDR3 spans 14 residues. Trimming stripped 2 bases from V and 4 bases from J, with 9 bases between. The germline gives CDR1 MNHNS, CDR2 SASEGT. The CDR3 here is CASSEQSVNQPQHF. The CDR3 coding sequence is TGTGCCAGCAGTGAACAGTCCGTTAATCAGCCCCAGCATTTT.

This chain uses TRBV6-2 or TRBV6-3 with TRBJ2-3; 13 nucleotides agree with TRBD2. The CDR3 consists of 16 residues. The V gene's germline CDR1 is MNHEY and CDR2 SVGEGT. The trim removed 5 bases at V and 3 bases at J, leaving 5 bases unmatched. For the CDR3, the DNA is TGTGCCAGCAGTAAAAAGACTAGCGGGAGGACAGATACGCAGTATTTT. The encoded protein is CASSKKTSGRTDTQYF.

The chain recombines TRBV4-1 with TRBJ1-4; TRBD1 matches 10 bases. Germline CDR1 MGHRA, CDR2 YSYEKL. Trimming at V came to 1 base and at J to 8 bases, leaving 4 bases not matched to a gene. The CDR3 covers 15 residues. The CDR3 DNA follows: TGCGCCAGCAGCCAAGCCGGGACAGGGGTCGAAAAACTGTTTTTT. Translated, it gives CASSQAGTGVEKLFF.

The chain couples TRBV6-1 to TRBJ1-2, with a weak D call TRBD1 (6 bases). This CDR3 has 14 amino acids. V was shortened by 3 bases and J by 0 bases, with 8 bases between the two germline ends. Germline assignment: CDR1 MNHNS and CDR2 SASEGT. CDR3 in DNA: TGTGCCAGCAGTGAGGGGACATCTAACTATGGCTACACCTTC. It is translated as CASSEGTSNYGYTF.

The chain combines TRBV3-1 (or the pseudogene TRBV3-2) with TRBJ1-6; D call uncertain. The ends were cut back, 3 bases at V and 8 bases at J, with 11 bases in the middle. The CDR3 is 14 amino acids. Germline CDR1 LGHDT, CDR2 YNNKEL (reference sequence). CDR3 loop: CASSQNGGDSPLHF. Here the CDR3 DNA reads TGTGCCAGCAGCCAGAACGGCGGTGATTCACCCCTCCACTTT.

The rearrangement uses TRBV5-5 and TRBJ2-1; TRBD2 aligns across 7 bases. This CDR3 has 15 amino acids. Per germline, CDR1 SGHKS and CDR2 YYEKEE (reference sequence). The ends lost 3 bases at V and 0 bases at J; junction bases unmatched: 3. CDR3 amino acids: CASSSSGNSYNEQFF. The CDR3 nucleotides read TGTGCCAGCAGCTCTAGCGGAAACTCCTACAATGAGCAGTTCTTC.

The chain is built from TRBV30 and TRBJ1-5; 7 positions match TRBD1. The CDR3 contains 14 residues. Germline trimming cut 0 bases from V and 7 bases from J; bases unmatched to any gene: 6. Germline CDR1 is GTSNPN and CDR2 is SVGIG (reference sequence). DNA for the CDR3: TGTGCCTGGAGTGTACTACAGGGGCAACAGCCCCAGCATTTT. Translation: CAWSVLQGQQPQHF.

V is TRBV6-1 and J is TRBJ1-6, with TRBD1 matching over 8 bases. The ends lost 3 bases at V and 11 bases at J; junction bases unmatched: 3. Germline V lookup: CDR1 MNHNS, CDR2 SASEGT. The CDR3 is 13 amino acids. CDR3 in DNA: TGTGCCAGCAGTGAGTCACAGGGGGCACCCCTCCACTTT. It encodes CASSESQGAPLHF.

CDR3 amino acids: CASSQDLVDNEQFF. In DNA, the CDR3 is TGTGCCAGCAGCCAAGATCTAGTGGACAATGAGCAGTTCTTC. The V call is TRBV4-2, the J call TRBJ2-1; unclear D gene. Looked up from germline, CDR1 is LGHNA and CDR2 is YNFKEQ. The CDR3 covers 14 residues. V lost 0 bases and J 5 bases, leaving 8 bases between the germline ends.

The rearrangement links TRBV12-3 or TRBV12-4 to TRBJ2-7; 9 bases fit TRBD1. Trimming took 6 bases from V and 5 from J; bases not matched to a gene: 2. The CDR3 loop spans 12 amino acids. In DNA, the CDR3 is TGTGCCAGCAGCCGGACAGGGGACGAGCAGTACTTC. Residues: CASSRTGDEQYF.

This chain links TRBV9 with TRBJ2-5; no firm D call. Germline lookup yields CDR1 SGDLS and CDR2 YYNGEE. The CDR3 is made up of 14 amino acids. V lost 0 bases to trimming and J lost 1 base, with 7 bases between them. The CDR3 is CASSVGGSQETQYF. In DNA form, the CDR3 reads TGTGCCAGCAGCGTAGGTGGTAGCCAAGAGACCCAGTACTTC.

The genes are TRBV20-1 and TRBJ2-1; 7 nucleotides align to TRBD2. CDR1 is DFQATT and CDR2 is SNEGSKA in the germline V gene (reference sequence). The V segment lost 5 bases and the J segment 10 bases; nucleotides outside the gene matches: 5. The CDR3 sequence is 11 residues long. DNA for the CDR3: TGCAGTGCTTGGACTAGAACCGAGCAGTTCTTC. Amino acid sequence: CSAWTRTEQFF.